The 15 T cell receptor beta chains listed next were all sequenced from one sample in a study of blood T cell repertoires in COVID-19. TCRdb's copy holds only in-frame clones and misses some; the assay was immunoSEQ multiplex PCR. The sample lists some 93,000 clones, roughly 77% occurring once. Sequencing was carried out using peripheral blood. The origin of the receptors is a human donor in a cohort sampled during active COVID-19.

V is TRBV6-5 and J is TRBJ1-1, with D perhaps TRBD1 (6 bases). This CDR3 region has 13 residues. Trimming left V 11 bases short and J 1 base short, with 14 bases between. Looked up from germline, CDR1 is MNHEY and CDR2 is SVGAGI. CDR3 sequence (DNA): TGTGCCGCAGTGGCGGGGGCGAACACTGAAGCTTTCTTT. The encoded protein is CAAVAGANTEAFF.

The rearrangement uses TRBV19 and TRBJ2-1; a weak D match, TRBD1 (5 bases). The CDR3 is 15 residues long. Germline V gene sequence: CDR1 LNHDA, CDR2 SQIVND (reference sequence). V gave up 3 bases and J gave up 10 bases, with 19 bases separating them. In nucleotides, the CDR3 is TGTGCCAGTAGTATGGGGCCCTTTTCTATTGGGGAGCAGTTCTTC. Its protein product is CASSMGPFSIGEQFF.

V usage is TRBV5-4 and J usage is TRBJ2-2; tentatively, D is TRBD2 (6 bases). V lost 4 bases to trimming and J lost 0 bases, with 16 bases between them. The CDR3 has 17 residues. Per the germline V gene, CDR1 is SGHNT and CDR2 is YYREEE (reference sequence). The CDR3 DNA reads TGTGCCAGCAGCGGGAAGGGCGGGGCCCCGAACACCGGGGAGCTGTTTTTT. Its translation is CASSGKGGAPNTGELFF. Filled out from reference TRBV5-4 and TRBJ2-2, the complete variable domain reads ETGVTQSPTHLIKTRGQQVTLRCSSQSGHNTVSWYQQALGQGPQFIFQYYREEENGRGNFPPRFSGLQFPNYSSELNVNALELDDSALYLCASSGKGGAPNTGELFFGEGSRLTVL.

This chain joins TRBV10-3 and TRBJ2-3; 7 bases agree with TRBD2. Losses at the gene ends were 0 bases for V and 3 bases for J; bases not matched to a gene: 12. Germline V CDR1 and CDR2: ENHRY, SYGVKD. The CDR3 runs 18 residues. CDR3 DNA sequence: TGTGCCATCAGTGAGTCGGGCGGGGGAAAGTCTGCTACAGATACGCAGTATTTT. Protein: CAISESGGGKSATDTQYF.

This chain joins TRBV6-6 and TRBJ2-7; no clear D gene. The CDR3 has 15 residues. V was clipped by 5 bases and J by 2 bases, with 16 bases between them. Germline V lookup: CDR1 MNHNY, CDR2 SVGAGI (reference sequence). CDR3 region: CASSPRSRNTYEQYF. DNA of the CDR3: TGTGCCAGCAGTCCCCGGAGCCGAAACACCTACGAGCAGTACTTC.

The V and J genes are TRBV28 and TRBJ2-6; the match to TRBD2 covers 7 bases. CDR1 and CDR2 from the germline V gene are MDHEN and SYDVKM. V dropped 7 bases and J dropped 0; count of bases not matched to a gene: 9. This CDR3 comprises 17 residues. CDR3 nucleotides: TGTGCCAGCAATAAAGCGGGGTTACTCTCTGGGGCCAACGTCCTGACTTTC. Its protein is CASNKAGLLSGANVLTF. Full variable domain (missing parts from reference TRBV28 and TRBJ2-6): DVKVTQSSRYLVKRTGEKVFLECVQDMDHENMFWYRQDPGLGLRLIYFSYDVKMKEKGDIPEGYSVSREKKERFSLILESASTNQTSMYLCASNKAGLLSGANVLTFGAGSRLTVL.

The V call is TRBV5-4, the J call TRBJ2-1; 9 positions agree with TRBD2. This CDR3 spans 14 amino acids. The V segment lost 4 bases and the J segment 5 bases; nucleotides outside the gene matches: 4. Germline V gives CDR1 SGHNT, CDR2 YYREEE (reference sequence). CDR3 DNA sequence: TGTGCCAGCAGCCCCCGACTAGCGGACAATGAGCAGTTCTTC. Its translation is CASSPRLADNEQFF.

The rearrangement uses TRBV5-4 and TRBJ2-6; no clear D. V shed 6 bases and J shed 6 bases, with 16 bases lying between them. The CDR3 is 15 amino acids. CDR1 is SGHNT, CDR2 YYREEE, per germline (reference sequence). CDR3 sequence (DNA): TGTGCCAGCAACAAGGCGACGGCGGAGGCCAACGTCCTGACTTTC. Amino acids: CASNKATAEANVLTF.

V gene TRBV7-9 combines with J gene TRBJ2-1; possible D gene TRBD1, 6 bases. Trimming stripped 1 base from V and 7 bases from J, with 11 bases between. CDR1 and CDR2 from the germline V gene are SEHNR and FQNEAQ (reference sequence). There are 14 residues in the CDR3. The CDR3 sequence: CASSLEDSGNEQFF. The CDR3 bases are TGTGCCAGCAGCTTAGAGGACAGTGGGAATGAGCAGTTCTTC. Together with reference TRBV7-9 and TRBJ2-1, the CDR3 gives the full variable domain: DTGVSQNPRHKITKRGQNVTFRCDPISEHNRLYWYRQTLGQGPEFLTYFQNEAQLEKSRLLSDRFSAERPKGSFSTLEIQRTEQGDSAMYLCASSLEDSGNEQFFGPGTRLTVL.

CDR3 DNA: TGTGCCAGCAGCTTACAGGGGGGAGAGACCCAGTACTTC. The encoded protein is CASSLQGGETQYF. The V and J genes are TRBV11-2 and TRBJ2-5; D is perhaps TRBD1 (7 bases). The V end lost 2 bases, the J end lost 4 bases, and 8 bases lay between the germline ends. Germline V gene data show CDR1 as SGHAT and CDR2 as FQNNGV. This CDR3 is 13 amino acids long. Variable domain in full (rest from reference TRBV11-2 and TRBJ2-5): EAGVAQSPRYKIIEKRQSVAFWCNPISGHATLYWYQQILGQGPKLLIQFQNNGVVDDSQLPKDRFSAERLKGVDSTLKIQPAKLEDSAVYLCASSLQGGETQYFGPGTRLLVL.

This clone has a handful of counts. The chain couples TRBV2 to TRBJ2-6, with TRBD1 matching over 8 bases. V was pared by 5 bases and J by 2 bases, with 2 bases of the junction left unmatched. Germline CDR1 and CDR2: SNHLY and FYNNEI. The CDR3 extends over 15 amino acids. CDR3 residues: CASSRTGTGANVLTF. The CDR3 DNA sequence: TGTGCCAGCAGTAGGACAGGGACTGGGGCCAACGTCCTGACTTTC.

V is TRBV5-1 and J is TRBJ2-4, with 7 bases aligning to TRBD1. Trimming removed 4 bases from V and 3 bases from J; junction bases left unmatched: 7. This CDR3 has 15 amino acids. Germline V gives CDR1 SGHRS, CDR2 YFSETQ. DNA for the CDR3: TGCGCCAGCAGCGATTACAGGGGAGTCAAAAACATTCAGTACTTC. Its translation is CASSDYRGVKNIQYF.

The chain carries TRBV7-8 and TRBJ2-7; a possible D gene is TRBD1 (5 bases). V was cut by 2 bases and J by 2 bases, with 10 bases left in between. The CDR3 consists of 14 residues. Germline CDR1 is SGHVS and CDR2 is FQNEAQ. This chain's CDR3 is CASSLMDTAYEQYF. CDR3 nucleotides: TGTGCCAGCAGCTTAATGGACACAGCCTACGAGCAGTACTTC.

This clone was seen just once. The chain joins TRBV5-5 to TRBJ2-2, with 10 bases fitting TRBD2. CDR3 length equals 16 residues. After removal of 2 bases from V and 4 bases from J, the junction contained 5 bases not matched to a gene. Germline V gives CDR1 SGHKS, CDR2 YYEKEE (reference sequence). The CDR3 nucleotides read TGTGCCAGCAGCTTCCTAGCGGGAGTTGTCACCGGGGAGCTGTTTTTT. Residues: CASSFLAGVVTGELFF.

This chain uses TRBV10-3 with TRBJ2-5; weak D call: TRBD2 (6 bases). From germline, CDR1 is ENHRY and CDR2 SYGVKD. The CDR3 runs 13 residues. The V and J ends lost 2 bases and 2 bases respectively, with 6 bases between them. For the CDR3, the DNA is TGTGCCATCAGTGAGGGACTACAAGAGACCCAGTACTTC. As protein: CAISEGLQETQYF.